This is a list of T cell receptor beta chains from one sample in a study of blood T cell repertoires in COVID-19. Repertoires were generated with immunoSEQ multiplex PCR, while TCRdb's copy carries only in-frame clones and drops some. The sample lists roughly 98,000 clones, about 80% occurring once. Specimen: peripheral blood. These receptors were taken from a man between 65 and 85 years old with active or convalescent COVID-19. CDR3s leave out the opening cysteine and the closing phenylalanine or tryptophan. Each record gives: V gene, J gene, CDR3 protein.

V: TRBV19; J: TRBJ1-6; CDR3: ASSIRRPEVNSPLH
V: TRBV6-5; J: TRBJ1-6; CDR3: ASRAGTVSSPLH
V: TRBV7-6; J: TRBJ2-7; CDR3: ASSLGSGSYEQY
V: TRBV5-1; J: TRBJ2-3; CDR3: ASSISSGVTDTQY
V: TRBV4-3; J: TRBJ1-1; CDR3: ASSYKRGGSEAF
V: TRBV27; J: TRBJ1-1; CDR3: ASKQGAITEAF
V: TRBV6-5; J: TRBJ2-7; CDR3: ASSYSWPGGEYEQY
V: TRBV20-1; J: TRBJ1-2; CDR3: SASLSGSYGYT
V: TRBV2; J: TRBJ2-1; CDR3: ASSERSFSYNEQF
V: TRBV7-9; J: TRBJ1-6; CDR3: ASSHGQVWSPLH
V: TRBV18; J: TRBJ1-1; CDR3: ASSPTPQGEAF
V: TRBV4-2; J: TRBJ2-1; CDR3: ASSHRLAANEQF
V: TRBV5-6; J: TRBJ1-1; CDR3: ASSFRDSAPLEAF
V: TRBV30; J: TRBJ2-2; CDR3: AWSAFQPRAPGELF
V: TRBV18; J: TRBJ2-3; CDR3: ASSPIEATDTQY
V: TRBV29-1; J: TRBJ1-3; CDR3: SVVPTGIGNTIY
V: TRBV6-6; J: TRBJ2-1; CDR3: ASSSDLAASYNEQF
V: TRBV7-9; J: TRBJ2-1; CDR3: ASSSNNEQF
V: TRBV5-4; J: TRBJ2-3; CDR3: ASSLDPEGGTDTQY
V: TRBV11-2; J: TRBJ2-1; CDR3: ASSFSGVRFEQF
V: TRBV6-6; J: TRBJ1-2; CDR3: ASRGDSSTSNYGYT
V: TRBV6-5; J: TRBJ1-1; CDR3: ASNHQGANTEAF
V: TRBV12-3/TRBV12-4; J: TRBJ2-7; CDR3: ASSGTVEQY
V: TRBV12-3/TRBV12-4; J: TRBJ1-6; CDR3: ASSLGGAPLH
V: TRBV12-5; J: TRBJ1-6; CDR3: ASGLGEGQGVFSPLH
V: TRBV3-1/TRBV3-2; J: TRBJ2-3; CDR3: ASSPFGGTDTQY
V: TRBV7-8; J: TRBJ2-5; CDR3: ASSLKIAVLQETQY
V: TRBV6-6; J: TRBJ2-5; CDR3: ASSYPTSGEETQY
V: TRBV5-1; J: TRBJ2-3; CDR3: ASSLQGITDTQY
V: TRBV7-8; J: TRBJ1-6; CDR3: ASSLRDTSSPLH